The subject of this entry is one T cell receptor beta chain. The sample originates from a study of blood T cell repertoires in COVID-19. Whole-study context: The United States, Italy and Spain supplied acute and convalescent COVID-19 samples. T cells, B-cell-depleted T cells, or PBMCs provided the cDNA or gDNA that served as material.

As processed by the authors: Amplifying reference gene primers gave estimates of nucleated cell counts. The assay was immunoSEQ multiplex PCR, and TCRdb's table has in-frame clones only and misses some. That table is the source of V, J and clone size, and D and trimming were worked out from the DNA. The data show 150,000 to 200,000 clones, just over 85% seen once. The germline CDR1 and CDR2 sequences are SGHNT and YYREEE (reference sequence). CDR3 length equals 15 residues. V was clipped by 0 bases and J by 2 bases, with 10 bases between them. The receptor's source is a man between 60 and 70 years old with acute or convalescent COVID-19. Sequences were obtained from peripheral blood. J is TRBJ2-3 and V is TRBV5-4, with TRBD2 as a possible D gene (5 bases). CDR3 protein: CASSLDPSSTDTQYF. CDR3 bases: TGTGCCAGCAGCTTGGATCCTAGCTCCACAGATACGCAGTATTTT.